What follows are 8 T cell receptor beta chains derived from one specimen sequenced in a study of T cells after yellow fever vaccination. TCRdb redid the calling of the 5' RACE reads with MiXCR, one entry per CDR3 protein. The data show 550,000 or so distinct CDR3 sequences, with 15% to 20% seen just once and roughly an eighth held by the top ten. This specimen was PBMCs, taken 15 days after the yellow fever booster vaccination. These receptors all come from a man aged 25 to 45 who received the YFV17D yellow fever vaccine.

This chain joins TRBV5-4 and TRBJ2-1; D may be TRBD1 (5 bases). Deletions cut 2 bases from V and 10 bases from J, with 19 bases between. CDR1 and CDR2 (germline): SGHNT, YYREEE (reference sequence). The CDR3 runs to 15 residues. The CDR3 sequence: CASSLGENQGLEQFF. DNA for the CDR3: TGTGCCAGCAGCTTAGGAGAGAACCAGGGTTTGGAGCAGTTCTTC.

The sample holds a few counts of this clonotype. The rearrangement uses TRBV7-6 and TRBJ2-1; TRBD2 matches at 10 bases. In germline, CDR1 is SGHVS, CDR2 FNYEAQ. Trimming removed 11 bases from V and 8 bases from J; junction bases left unmatched: 18. The CDR3 covers 16 residues. The CDR3: CAGLPGPAGGWHEQFF. The CDR3 nucleotides are TGTGCCGGGCTCCCTGGTCCAGCGGGAGGGTGGCATGAGCAGTTCTTC.

The chain couples TRBV18 to TRBJ2-7; D not resolved. V was shortened by 6 bases and J by 0 bases, with 15 bases between the two germline ends. The germline V gene has CDR1 KGHSH and CDR2 LQKENI. The CDR3 runs 15 residues. CDR3 coding DNA: TGTGCCAGCTCGCCTACCTCCTCCAGCTCCTACGAGCAGTACTTC. It specifies CASSPTSSSSYEQYF. Full variable domain (outside the CDR3, taken from reference TRBV18 and TRBJ2-7): NAGVMQNPRHLVRRRGQEARLRCSPMKGHSHVYWYRQLPEEGLKFMVYLQKENIIDESGMPKERFSAEFPKEGPSILRIQQVVRGDSAAYFCASSPTSSSSYEQYFGPGTRLTVT.

The chain combines TRBV18 with TRBJ1-1; TRBD1 might be the D (5 bases). Germline V gene data show CDR1 as KGHSH and CDR2 as LQKENI. The V end was cut by 2 bases, the J end by 5 bases, with 21 bases between. The CDR3 sequence is 17 residues long. CDR3 in DNA: TGTGCCAGCTCACCAAAACTGGGTTTGGAGGGGTTGACTGAAGCTTTCTTT. This gives the protein CASSPKLGLEGLTEAFF.

The V and J genes are TRBV6-5 and TRBJ2-3; TRBD2 is a possible D gene (6 bases). The V and J ends lost 4 bases and 2 bases respectively, with 13 bases between them. Germline V gene sequence: CDR1 MNHEY, CDR2 SVGAGI. The CDR3 spans 15 residues. The CDR3 spells CASSSTRPYTDTQYF. The CDR3 DNA reads TGTGCCAGCAGTTCGACTAGACCTTACACAGATACGCAGTATTTT.

This clonotype was counted between two and nine times. This sequence joins TRBV19 and TRBJ2-3; D unresolved. This CDR3 has 14 amino acids. Deletions cut 7 bases from V and 0 bases from J, with 11 bases between. CDR1 and CDR2 (germline): LNHDA, SQIVND (reference sequence). CDR3 nucleotides: TGTGCCAGTAAAGAGGATCGTAGCACAGATACGCAGTATTTT. Translated: CASKEDRSTDTQYF.

The chain joins TRBV5-6 to TRBJ2-1, with 13 bases matching TRBD2. V shed 3 bases, J shed 7 bases, and the junction held 7 bases outside the gene matches. This CDR3 is 16 amino acids long. Germline V lookup: CDR1 SGHDT, CDR2 YYEEEE. The CDR3 DNA reads TGTGCCAGCAGCTGGGGACTAGCGGGATATGTGAATGAGCAGTTCTTC. It translates to CASSWGLAGYVNEQFF.

This clonotype was counted only a few times. V usage is TRBV20-1 and J usage is TRBJ2-7, with D possibly being TRBD2 (7 bases). V was shortened by 6 bases and J by 3 bases, with 21 bases between the two germline ends. The CDR3 is made up of 15 amino acids. Germline V gives CDR1 DFQATT, CDR2 SNEGSKA (reference sequence). In nucleotides, the CDR3 is TGCAGTGCCTCCCTGGGGGGGACACCTAGCTACGAGCAGTACTTC. Its protein product is CSASLGGTPSYEQYF.